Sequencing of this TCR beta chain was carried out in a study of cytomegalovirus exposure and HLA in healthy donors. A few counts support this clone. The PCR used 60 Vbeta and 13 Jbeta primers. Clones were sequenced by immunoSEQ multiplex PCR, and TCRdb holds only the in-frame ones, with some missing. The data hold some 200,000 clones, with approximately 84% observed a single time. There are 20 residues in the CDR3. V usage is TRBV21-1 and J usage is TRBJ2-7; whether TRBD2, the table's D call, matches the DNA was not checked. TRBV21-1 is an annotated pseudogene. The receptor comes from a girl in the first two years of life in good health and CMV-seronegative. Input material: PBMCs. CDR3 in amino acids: CASSKPAPNLAGGPSYEQYF. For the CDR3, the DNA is TGTGCCAGCAGCAAACCCGCCCCAAACCTCGCGGGGGGGCCCTCCTACGAGCAGTACTTC.